These 9 T cell receptor beta chains share one sample of origin, sequenced in a study of regulatory T cells in long-lasting Graves disease. Arm-PCR with iRepertoire HTBI primers amplified the CDR3 regions for these TCR beta libraries. TCRdb re-derived calls from the multiplex PCR reads in MiXCR, one entry per CDR3 protein. The table has hundreds of thousands of distinct CDR3 sequences, roughly a sixth seen once. Time point specified: newly diagnosed GD, antithyroid drugs for less than 3 months. Making the TCR library involved RNA that had been extracted from PBMCs. The sample was also reused in another study, on T cells in Graves' hyperthyroidism and ophthalmopathy.

The sequenced sample was peripheral blood mononuclear cells (PBMCs), obtained at new diagnosis, from a patient treated with antithyroid drugs. These receptors came from a man aged 18 to 29 with Graves disease.

This clonotype was detected many times. This sequence joins TRBV27 and TRBJ2-5, with TRBD2 as a possible D gene (6 bases). Per germline, CDR1 MNHEY and CDR2 SMNVEV (reference sequence). The CDR3 is made up of 14 amino acids. V shed 5 bases and J shed 2 bases, with 12 bases lying between them. DNA for the CDR3: TGTGCCAGCAGTATGGGGGGTAAACAAGAGACCCAGTACTTC. It yields the protein CASSMGGKQETQYF.

This clonotype was recorded many times. This rearrangement joins TRBV29-1 to TRBJ2-3, with 7 positions matching TRBD2. In germline, CDR1 is SQVTM, CDR2 ANQGSEA. The CDR3 is 13 residues long. V was pared by 8 bases and J by 5 bases, with 10 bases of the junction left unmatched. The DNA of the CDR3 is TGCAGCTCTGTAGGACTAGGAAAAGATACGCAGTATTTT. Translation gives CSSVGLGKDTQYF.

This clonotype was recorded at least ten times. This chain joins TRBV20-1 and TRBJ2-2, with 7 bases matching TRBD1. The CDR3 has 15 amino acids. Germline V gene lookup returns CDR1 DFQATT and CDR2 SNEGSKA (reference sequence). Unmatched junction bases numbered 9, after V lost 3 bases and J lost 5 bases. The CDR3 sequence is CSASLTGQPTGELFF. The DNA of the CDR3 is TGCAGTGCTAGCTTGACAGGGCAACCTACCGGGGAGCTGTTTTTT.

This clonotype was observed a handful of times. The chain carries TRBV6-1 and TRBJ1-5, with TRBD1 identical over 7 bases. Germline V gene sequence: CDR1 MNHNS, CDR2 SASEGT. This CDR3 is built from 14 residues. V dropped 7 bases and J dropped 6; count of bases not matched to a gene: 9. CDR3 residues: CASTLTGPRQPQHF. DNA of the CDR3: TGTGCCAGCACCTTGACAGGGCCTCGTCAGCCCCAGCATTTT.

The table lists this clonotype with a few counts. J is TRBJ2-1 and V is TRBV30, with 12 nucleotides matching TRBD2. Per the germline V gene, CDR1 is GTSNPN and CDR2 is SVGIG (reference sequence). This CDR3 is built from 16 residues. J lost 1 base, V lost 4 bases, and 5 bases had no gene match. The CDR3 sequence: CAWTSGRAGSYNEQFF. Written as DNA, the CDR3 is TGTGCCTGGACTAGCGGGAGGGCCGGATCCTACAATGAGCAGTTCTTC.

The table lists this clonotype with a few counts. The chain joins TRBV5-1 to TRBJ1-1; D is unresolved. The CDR3 extends over 13 amino acids. Germline V gene lookup returns CDR1 SGHRS and CDR2 YFSETQ. With 2 bases removed from V and 6 bases from J, the gap between germline ends came to 11 bases. CDR3 nucleotides: TGCGCCAGCAGCTTTAGAATTGGAGCTGAAGCTTTCTTT. This codes for CASSFRIGAEAFF.

Points on this clonotype: This may come from a read error, since a much larger clone is one base off. The chain links TRBV20-1 to TRBJ2-5; 9 nucleotides align to TRBD1. With 3 bases clipped from V and 1 base from J, the junction kept 3 bases outside the gene matches. This CDR3 is 14 amino acids long. Germline CDR1 DFQATT, CDR2 SNEGSKA (reference sequence). The CDR3 sequence is CSARADRGQETQYF. CDR3 coding DNA: TGCAGTGCTAGGGCGGACAGGGGCCAAGAGACCCAGTACTTC.

Remarks on this clonotype: This may be a read error, as it is one base from a much larger clone. J is TRBJ1-1 and V is TRBV12-3 or TRBV12-4, with 8 nucleotides matching TRBD1. V gave up 6 bases and J gave up 4 bases; unmatched junction bases: 10. CDR3 length equals 15 residues. The CDR3 DNA is TGTGCCAGCAGCCCTCAGGGGGCAATGAGCACTGAAGCTTTCTTT. This gives the protein CASSPQGAMSTEAFF.

In nucleotides, the CDR3 is TGCAGTGCTCGTAGGCTAGCGGTTGCCTACGAGCAGTACTTC. Residues: CSARRLAVAYEQYF. The rearrangement joins TRBV20-1 to TRBJ2-7, with TRBD2 matching over 7 bases. The CDR3 sequence is 14 residues long. The germline CDR1 and CDR2 sequences are DFQATT and SNEGSKA (reference sequence). Germline trimming cut 5 bases from V and 2 bases from J; bases unmatched to any gene: 9.